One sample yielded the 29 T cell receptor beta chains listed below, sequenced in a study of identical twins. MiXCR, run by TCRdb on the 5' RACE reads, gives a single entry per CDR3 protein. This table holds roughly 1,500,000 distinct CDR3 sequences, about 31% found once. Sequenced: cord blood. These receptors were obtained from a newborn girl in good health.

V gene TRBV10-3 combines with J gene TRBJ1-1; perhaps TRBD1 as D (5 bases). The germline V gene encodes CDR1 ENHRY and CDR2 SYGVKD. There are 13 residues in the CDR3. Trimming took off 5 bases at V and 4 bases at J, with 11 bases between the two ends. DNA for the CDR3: TGTGCCATCAGTAGCTGGGACGTCACTGAAGCTTTCTTT. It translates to CAISSWDVTEAFF.

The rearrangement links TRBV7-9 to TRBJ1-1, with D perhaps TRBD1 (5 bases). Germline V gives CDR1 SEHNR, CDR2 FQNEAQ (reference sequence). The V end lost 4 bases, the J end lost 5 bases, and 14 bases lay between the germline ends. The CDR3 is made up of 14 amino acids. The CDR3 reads CASSSLDSGTEAFF. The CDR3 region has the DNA TGTGCCAGCAGCTCACTGGATTCAGGGACTGAAGCTTTCTTT.

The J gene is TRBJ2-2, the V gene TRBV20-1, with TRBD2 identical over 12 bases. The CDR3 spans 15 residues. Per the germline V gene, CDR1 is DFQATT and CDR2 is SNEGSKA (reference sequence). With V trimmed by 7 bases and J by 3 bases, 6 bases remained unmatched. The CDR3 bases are TGCAGTGACCTAGCGGGAGGGAGTGACACCGGGGAGCTGTTTTTT. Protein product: CSDLAGGSDTGELFF.

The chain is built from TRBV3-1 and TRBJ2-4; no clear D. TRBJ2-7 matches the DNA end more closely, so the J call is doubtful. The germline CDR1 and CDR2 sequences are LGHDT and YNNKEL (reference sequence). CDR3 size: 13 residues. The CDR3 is CASSQPPSPEQYF. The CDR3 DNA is TGTGCCAGCAGCCAACCCCCCTCTCCCGAGCAGTACTTC.

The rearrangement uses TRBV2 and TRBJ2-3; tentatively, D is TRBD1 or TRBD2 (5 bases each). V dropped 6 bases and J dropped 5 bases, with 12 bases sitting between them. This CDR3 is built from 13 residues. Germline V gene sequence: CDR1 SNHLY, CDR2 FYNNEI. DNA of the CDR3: TGTGCCAGCAGAAACCGGGGCGGAGATACGCAGTATTTT. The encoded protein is CASRNRGGDTQYF.

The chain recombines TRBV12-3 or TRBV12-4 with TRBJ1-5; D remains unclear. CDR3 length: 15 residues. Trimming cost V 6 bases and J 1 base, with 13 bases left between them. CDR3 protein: CASSPDGVSNQPQHF. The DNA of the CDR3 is TGTGCCAGCAGCCCGGACGGGGTGAGCAATCAGCCCCAGCATTTT.

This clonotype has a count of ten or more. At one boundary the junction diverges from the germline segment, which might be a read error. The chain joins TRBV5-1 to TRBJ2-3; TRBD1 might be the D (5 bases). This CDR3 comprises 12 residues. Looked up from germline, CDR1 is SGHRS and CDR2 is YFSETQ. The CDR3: CASSLGADTQYF. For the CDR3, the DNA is TGTGCCAGCAGCTTAGGGGCAGATACGCAGTATTTT. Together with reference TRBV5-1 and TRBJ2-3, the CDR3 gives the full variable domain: KAGVTQTPRYLIKTRGQQVTLSCSPISGHRSVSWYQQTPGQGLQFLFEYFSETQRNKGNFPGRFSGRQFSNSRSEMNVSTLELGDSALYLCASSLGADTQYFGPGTRLTVL.

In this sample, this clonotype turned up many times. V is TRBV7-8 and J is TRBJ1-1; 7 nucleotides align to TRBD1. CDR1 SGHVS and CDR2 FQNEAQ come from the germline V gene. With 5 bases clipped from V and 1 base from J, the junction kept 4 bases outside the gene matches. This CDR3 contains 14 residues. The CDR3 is CASSPTGANTEAFF. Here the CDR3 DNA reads TGTGCCAGCAGCCCCACAGGGGCGAACACTGAAGCTTTCTTT.

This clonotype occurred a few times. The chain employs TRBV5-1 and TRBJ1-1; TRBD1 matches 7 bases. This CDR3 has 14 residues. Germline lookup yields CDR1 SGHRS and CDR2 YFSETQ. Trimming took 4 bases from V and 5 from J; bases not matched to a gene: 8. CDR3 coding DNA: TGCGCCAGCAGCCAACAGGGGAGGGAGACTGAAGCTTTCTTT. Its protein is CASSQQGRETEAFF. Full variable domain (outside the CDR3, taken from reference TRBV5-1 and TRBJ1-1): KAGVTQTPRYLIKTRGQQVTLSCSPISGHRSVSWYQQTPGQGLQFLFEYFSETQRNKGNFPGRFSGRQFSNSRSEMNVSTLELGDSALYLCASSQQGRETEAFFGQGTRLTVV.

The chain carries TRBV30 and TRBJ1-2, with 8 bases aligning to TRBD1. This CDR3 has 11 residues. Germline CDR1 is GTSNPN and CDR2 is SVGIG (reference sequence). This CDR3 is CACTGGYGYTF. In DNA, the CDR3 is TGTGCTTGTACAGGGGGCTATGGCTACACCTTC. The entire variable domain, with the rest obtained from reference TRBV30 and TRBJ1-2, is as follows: SQTIHQWPATLVQPVGSPLSLECTVEGTSNPNLYWYRQAAGRGLQLLFYSVGIGQISSEVPQNLSASRPQDRQFILSSKKLLLSDSGFYLCACTGGYGYTFGSGTRLTVV.

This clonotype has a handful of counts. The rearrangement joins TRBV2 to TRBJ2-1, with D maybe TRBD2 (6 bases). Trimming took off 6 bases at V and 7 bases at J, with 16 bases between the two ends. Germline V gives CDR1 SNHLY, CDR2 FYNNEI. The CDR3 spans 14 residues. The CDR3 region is CASSIKRAINEQFF. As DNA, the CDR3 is TGTGCCAGCAGCATCAAGCGGGCCATAAATGAGCAGTTCTTC. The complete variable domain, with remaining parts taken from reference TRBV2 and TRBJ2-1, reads EPEVTQTPSHQVTQMGQEVILRCVPISNHLYFYWYRQILGQKVEFLVSFYNNEISEKSEIFDDQFSVERPDGSNFTLKIRSTKLEDSAMYFCASSIKRAINEQFFGPGTRLTVL.

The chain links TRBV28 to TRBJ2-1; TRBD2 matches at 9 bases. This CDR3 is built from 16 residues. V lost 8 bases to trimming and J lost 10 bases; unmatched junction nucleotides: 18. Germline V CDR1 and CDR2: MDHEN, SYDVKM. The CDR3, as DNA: TGTGCCAGCGGCCAACGTGGACTAGCGAGCTCCTACGAGCAGTTCTTC. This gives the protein CASGQRGLASSYEQFF.

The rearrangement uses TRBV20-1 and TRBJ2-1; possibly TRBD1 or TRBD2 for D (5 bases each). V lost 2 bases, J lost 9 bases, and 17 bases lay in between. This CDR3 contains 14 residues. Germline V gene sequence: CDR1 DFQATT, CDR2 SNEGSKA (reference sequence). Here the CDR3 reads CSARPSSRAGEQFF. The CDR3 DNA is TGCAGTGCTAGACCGTCTAGCAGGGCGGGTGAGCAGTTCTTC.

CDR3 sequence reads: CASTPGQGSYNEQFF. The CDR3 DNA reads TGTGCCAGCACCCCGGGACAGGGATCCTACAATGAGCAGTTCTTC. This chain uses TRBV12-3 or TRBV12-4 with TRBJ2-1, with 9 bases fitting TRBD1. Trimming removed 7 bases from V and 1 base from J; junction bases left unmatched: 5. The CDR3 is 15 amino acids.

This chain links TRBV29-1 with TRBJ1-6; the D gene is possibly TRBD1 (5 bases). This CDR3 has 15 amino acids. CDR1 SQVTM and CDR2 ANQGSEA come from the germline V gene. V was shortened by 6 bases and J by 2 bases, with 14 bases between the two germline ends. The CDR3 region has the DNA TGCAGCGTCCAGGAGGGGACCCCCTATAATTCACCCCTCCACTTT. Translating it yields CSVQEGTPYNSPLHF.

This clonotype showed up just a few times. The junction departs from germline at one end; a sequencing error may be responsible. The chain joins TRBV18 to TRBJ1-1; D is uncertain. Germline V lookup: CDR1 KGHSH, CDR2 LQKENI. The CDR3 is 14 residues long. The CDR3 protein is CASSPWSLNTEAFF. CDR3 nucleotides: TGTGCCAGCTCACCTTGGTCTTTGAACACTGAGGCTTTCTTT.

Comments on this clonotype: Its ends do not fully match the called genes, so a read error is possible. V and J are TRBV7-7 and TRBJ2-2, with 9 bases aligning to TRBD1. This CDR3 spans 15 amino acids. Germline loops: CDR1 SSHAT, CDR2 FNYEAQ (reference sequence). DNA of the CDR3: TGTGCTAGCAGTCCGGACAGGGGTCCCACCGGGGAGCTGTTTTTT. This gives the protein CASSPDRGPTGELFF.

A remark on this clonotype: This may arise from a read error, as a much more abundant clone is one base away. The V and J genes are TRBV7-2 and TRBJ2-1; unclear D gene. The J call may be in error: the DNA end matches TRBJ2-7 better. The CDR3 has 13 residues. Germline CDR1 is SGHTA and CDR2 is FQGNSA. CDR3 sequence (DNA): TGTGCCAGCAGCTTAAATCTAGTCAATGAGCAGTACTTC. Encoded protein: CASSLNLVNEQYF.

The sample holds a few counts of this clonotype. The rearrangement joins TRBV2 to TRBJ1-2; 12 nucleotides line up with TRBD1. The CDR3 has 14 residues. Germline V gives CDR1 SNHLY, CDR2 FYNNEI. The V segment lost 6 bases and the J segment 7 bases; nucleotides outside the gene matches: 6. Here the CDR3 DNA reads TGTGCCAGCAGCTCCGGGACAGGGGGCAGTGGCTACACCTTC. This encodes CASSSGTGGSGYTF.

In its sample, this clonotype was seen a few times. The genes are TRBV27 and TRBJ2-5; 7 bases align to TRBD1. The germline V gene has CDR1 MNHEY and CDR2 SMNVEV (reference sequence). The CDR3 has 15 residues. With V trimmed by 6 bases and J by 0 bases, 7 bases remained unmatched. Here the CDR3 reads CASSPLDRYQETQYF. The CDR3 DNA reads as TGTGCCAGCAGCCCCTTGGACAGGTACCAAGAGACCCAGTACTTC.

CDR3 sequence reads: CASSCSPEPDTQYF. DNA for the CDR3: TGTGCCAGCAGTTGCTCCCCGGAGCCAGATACGCAGTATTTT. This chain connects TRBV6-2 or TRBV6-3 to TRBJ2-3; no reliable D call. Trimming took off 4 bases at V and 4 bases at J, with 12 bases between the two ends. The CDR3 covers 14 residues. The germline CDR1 and CDR2 sequences are MNHEY and SVGEGT.

The CDR3 loop reads CSAPGGGETQYF. CDR3 DNA: TGCAGTGCCCCCGGCGGAGGAGAGACCCAGTACTTC. The rearrangement links TRBV20-1 to TRBJ2-7; maybe TRBD2 (5 bases). The J call may not be correct, given that the DNA end is closer to TRBJ2-5. Per germline, CDR1 DFQATT and CDR2 SNEGSKA (reference sequence). CDR3 length: 12 amino acids.

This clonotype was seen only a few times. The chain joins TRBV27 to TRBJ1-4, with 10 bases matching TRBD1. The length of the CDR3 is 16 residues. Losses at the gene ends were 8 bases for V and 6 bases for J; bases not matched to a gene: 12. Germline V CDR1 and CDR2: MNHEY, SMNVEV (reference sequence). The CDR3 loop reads CASAVRDRGGDEKLFF. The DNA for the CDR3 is TGTGCCAGCGCTGTCCGGGACAGGGGAGGAGATGAAAAACTGTTTTTT. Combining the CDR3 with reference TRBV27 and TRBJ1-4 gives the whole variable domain EAQVTQNPRYLITVTGKKLTVTCSQNMNHEYMSWYRQDPGLGLRQIYYSMNVEVTDKGDVPEGYKVSRKEKRNFPLILESPSPNQTSLYFCASAVRDRGGDEKLFFGSGTQLSVL.

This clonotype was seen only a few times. The CDR3 sequence: CAIRLGPMNTEAFF. CDR3 DNA: TGTGCCATCAGGCTAGGACCCATGAACACTGAAGCTTTCTTT. V is TRBV10-3 and J is TRBJ1-1; D unresolved. The germline CDR1 and CDR2 sequences are ENHRY and SYGVKD. This CDR3 is built from 14 residues. V lost 6 bases and J 0 bases, leaving 11 bases between the germline ends.

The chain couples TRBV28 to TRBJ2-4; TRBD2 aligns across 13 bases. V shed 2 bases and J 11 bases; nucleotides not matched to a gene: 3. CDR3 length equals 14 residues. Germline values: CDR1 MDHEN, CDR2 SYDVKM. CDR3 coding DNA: TGTGCCAGCAGTTTACAAGGACTAGCGGGAGTTCAGTACTTC. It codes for CASSLQGLAGVQYF.

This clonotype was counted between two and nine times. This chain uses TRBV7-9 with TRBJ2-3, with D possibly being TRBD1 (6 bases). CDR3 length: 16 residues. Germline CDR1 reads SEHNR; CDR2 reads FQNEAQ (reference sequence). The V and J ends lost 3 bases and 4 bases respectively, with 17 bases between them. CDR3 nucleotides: TGTGCCAGCAGCTTTCTTGCCGAACACAGGGCAGATACGCAGTATTTT. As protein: CASSFLAEHRADTQYF.

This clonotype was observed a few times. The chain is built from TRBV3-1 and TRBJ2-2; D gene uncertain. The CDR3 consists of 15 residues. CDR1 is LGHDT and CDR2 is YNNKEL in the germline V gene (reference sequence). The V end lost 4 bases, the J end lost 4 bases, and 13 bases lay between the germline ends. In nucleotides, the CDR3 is TGTGCCAGCAGCCGAAGGAAACAGACCACCGGGGAGCTGTTTTTT. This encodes CASSRRKQTTGELFF.

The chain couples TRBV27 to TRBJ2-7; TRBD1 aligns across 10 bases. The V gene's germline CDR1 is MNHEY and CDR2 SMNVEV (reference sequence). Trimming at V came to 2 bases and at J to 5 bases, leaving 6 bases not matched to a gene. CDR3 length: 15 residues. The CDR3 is CASSLPGTGANEQYF. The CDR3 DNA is TGTGCCAGCAGTTTACCCGGGACAGGGGCTAACGAGCAGTACTTC.

CDR3 in DNA: TGTGCCAGCAGCCATTTTTACTATGGCTACACCTTC. This sequence encodes CASSHFYYGYTF. V usage is TRBV3-1 and J usage is TRBJ1-2, with no clear D. This CDR3 contains 12 residues. Trimming took 3 bases from V and 3 from J, leaving 5 bases between them. The germline gives CDR1 LGHDT, CDR2 YNNKEL (reference sequence).